The 5 T cell receptor beta chains given below trace back to one sample, sequenced in a study of blood T cell repertoires in COVID-19. Generated by immunoSEQ multiplex PCR, the TCRdb table keeps only in-frame clones and is missing some. The sample records fewer than 200,000 clones, roughly 88% being singletons. Sequencing was carried out using PBMCs or T cells enriched from blood (not recorded which). The receptor set was obtained from a man aged 50-60 years who had recovered from COVID-19.

This clone was seen a few times. This sequence joins TRBV4-1 and TRBJ2-5; D may be TRBD2 (6 bases). Trimming removed 1 base from V and 2 bases from J, with 14 bases in between. From germline, CDR1 is MGHRA and CDR2 YSYEKL. The CDR3 consists of 16 residues. The CDR3 nucleotides read TGCGCCAGCAGCCAAGCAACCGGGACTCCTCAAGAGACCCAGTACTTC. This translates into CASSQATGTPQETQYF.

This chain uses TRBV2 with TRBJ2-5, with 13 bases matching TRBD2. V lost 7 bases and J lost 2; bases outside the gene matches: 4. The CDR3 length is 15 residues. Germline V CDR1 and CDR2: SNHLY, FYNNEI. The CDR3 spells CASTWTSGGQETQYF. CDR3 nucleotides: TGTGCCAGCACCTGGACTAGCGGGGGACAAGAGACCCAGTACTTC.

This clone was detected a few times. CDR3 nucleotide sequence: TGTGCCAGCAGCCACACAGGGGAGTTTAGCCTTATAAACACCGGGGAGCTGTTTTTT. This translates into CASSHTGEFSLINTGELFF. V usage is TRBV7-9 and J usage is TRBJ2-2; 7 bases agree with TRBD1. V lost 5 bases, J lost 2 bases, and 17 bases stayed unmatched. Germline V gives CDR1 SEHNR, CDR2 FQNEAQ (reference sequence). The CDR3 loop spans 19 amino acids. The variable domain in full, completed from reference TRBV7-9 and TRBJ2-2, reads DTGVSQNPRHKITKRGQNVTFRCDPISEHNRLYWYRQTLGQGPEFLTYFQNEAQLEKSRLLSDRFSAERPKGSFSTLEIQRTEQGDSAMYLCASSHTGEFSLINTGELFFGEGSRLTVL.

In this sample, this clone turned up once. The chain has TRBV7-9 and TRBJ1-2; D remains ambiguous. Germline CDR1 SEHNR, CDR2 FQNEAQ (reference sequence). The V and J ends lost 5 bases and 2 bases respectively, with 12 bases between them. The CDR3 sequence is 14 residues long. As DNA, the CDR3 is TGTGCCAGCAGCCCAGTGGGCCAGAACTATGGCTACACCTTC. Protein sequence: CASSPVGQNYGYTF.

The chain recombines TRBV19 with TRBJ2-3, with TRBD1 identical over 7 bases. CDR3 length equals 16 residues. V dropped 8 bases and J dropped 0; count of bases not matched to a gene: 11. In germline, CDR1 is LNHDA, CDR2 SQIVND (reference sequence). For the CDR3, the DNA is TGTGCCAGTCGACAGGGAAGTAAAACTAGCACAGATACGCAGTATTTT. This sequence encodes CASRQGSKTSTDTQYF.